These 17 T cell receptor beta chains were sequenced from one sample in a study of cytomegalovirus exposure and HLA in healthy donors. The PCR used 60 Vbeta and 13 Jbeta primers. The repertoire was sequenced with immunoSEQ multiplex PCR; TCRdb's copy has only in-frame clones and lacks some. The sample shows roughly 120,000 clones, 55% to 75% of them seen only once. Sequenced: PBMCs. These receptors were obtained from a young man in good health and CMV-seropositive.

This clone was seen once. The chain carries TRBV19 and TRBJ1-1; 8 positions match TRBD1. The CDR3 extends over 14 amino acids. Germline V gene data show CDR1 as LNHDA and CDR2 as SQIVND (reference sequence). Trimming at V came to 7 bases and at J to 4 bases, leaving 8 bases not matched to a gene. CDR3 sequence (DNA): TGTGCCAGTAACCCAGGGGGCGCCGCCACTGAAGCTTTCTTT. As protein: CASNPGGAATEAFF. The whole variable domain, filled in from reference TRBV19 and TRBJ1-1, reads DGGITQSPKYLFRKEGQNVTLSCEQNLNHDAMYWYRQDPGQGLRLIYYSQIVNDFQKGDIAEGYSVSREKKESFPLTVTSAQKNPTAFYLCASNPGGAATEAFFGQGTRLTVV.

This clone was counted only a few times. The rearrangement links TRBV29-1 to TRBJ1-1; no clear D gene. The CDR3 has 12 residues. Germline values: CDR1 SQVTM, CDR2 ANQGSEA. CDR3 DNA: TGCGGACTCACAATTTGGAACACTGAAGCTTTCTTT. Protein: CGLTIWNTEAFF.

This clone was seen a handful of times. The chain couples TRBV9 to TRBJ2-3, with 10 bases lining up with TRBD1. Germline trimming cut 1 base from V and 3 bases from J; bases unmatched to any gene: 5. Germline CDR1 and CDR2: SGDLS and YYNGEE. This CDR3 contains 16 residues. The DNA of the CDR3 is TGTGCCAGCAGCGTATCCTCGGGACAGGGGACAGATACGCAGTATTTT. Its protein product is CASSVSSGQGTDTQYF.

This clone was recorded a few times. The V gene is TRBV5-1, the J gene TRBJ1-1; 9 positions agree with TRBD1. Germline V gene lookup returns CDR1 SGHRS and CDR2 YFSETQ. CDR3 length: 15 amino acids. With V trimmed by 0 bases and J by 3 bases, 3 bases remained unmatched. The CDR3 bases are TGCGCCAGCAGCTTGGACACAGGGGGCTACACTGAAGCTTTCTTT. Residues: CASSLDTGGYTEAFF.

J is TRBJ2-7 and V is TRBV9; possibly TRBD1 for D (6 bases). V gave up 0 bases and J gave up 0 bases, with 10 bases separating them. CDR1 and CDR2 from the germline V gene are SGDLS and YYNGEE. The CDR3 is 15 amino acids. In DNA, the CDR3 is TGTGCCAGCAGCGTAGAACAGGGATCCTCCTACGAGCAGTACTTC. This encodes CASSVEQGSSYEQYF.

The CDR3 here is CAIKRASSGNTIYF. CDR3 in DNA: TGTGCCATCAAGAGGGCTAGCTCTGGAAACACCATATATTTT. The chain has TRBV10-3 and TRBJ1-3; D unclear. The CDR3 is 14 amino acids. CDR1 ENHRY and CDR2 SYGVKD come from the germline V gene. Between the trimmed V and J ends, which lost 7 bases and 0 bases, there was a span of 10 bases.

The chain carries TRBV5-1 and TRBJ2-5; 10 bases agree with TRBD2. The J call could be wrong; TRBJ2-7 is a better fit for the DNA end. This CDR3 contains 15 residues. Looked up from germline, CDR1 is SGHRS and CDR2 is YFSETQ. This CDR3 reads CASSSSGSRSYEQYF. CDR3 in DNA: TGCGCCAGCAGCTCTAGCGGGAGCCGGTCCTACGAGCAGTACTTC.

CDR3 DNA: TGTGCCATCAGTTCCTCCTCTAGCGGGACTAATGAGCAGTTCTTC. It encodes CAISSSSSGTNEQFF. This sequence joins TRBV10-3 and TRBJ2-1; TRBD2 matches at 9 bases. This CDR3 contains 15 residues. CDR1 and CDR2 from the germline V gene are ENHRY and SYGVKD. V lost 5 bases, J lost 7 bases, and 9 bases stayed unmatched.

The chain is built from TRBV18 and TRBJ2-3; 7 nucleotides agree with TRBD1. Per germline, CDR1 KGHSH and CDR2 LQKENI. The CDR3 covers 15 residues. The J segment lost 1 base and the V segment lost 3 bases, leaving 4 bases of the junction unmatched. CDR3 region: CASSPLGGRTDTQYF. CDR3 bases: TGTGCCAGCTCACCGCTAGGGGGCCGCACAGATACGCAGTATTTT.

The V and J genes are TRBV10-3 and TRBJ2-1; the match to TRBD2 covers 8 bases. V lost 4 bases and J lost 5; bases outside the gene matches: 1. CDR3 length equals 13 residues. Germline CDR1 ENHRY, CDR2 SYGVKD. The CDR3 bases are TGTGCCATCAGTGTACTAGCGGACAATGAGCAGTTCTTC. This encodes CAISVLADNEQFF.

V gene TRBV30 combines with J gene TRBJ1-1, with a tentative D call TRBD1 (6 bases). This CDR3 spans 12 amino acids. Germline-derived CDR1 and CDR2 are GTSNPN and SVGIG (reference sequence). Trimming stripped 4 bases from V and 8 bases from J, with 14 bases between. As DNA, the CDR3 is TGTGCCTGGAATATTCAGGGGAGAGAAGCTTTCTTT. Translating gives CAWNIQGREAFF.

This CDR3 is CAWSVRGSGSMGDTQYF. The CDR3 DNA reads TGTGCCTGGAGTGTACGTGGTAGCGGGAGCATGGGAGATACGCAGTATTTT. The chain combines TRBV30 with TRBJ2-3, with TRBD2 matching over 9 bases. CDR1 GTSNPN and CDR2 SVGIG come from the germline V gene (reference sequence). The junction had 12 bases not matched to a gene; V was cut back by 0 bases and J by 5 bases. The CDR3 spans 17 residues.

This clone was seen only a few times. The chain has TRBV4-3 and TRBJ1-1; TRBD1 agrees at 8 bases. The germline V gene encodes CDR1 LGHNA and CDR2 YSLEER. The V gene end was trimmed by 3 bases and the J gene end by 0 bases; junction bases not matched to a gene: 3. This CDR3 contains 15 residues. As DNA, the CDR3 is TGCGCCAGCAGCCAGGACAGGGTTTTGAACACTGAAGCTTTCTTT. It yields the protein CASSQDRVLNTEAFF.

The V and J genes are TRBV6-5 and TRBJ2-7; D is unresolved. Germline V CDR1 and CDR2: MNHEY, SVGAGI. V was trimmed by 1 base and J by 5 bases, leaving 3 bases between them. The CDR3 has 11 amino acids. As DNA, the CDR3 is TGTGCCAGCAGTTACTGGCACGAGCAGTACTTC. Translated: CASSYWHEQYF.

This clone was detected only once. CDR3 bases: TGTGCCAGTACGGGACAGGCGGCTGGGGCCAACGTCCTGACTTTC. Protein: CASTGQAAGANVLTF. The V call is TRBV19, the J call TRBJ2-6; 8 nucleotides agree with TRBD1. CDR1 is LNHDA, CDR2 SQIVND, per germline (reference sequence). The junction had 4 bases not matched to a gene; V was cut back by 7 bases and J by 2 bases. CDR3 size: 15 residues. The full variable domain, rest sourced from reference TRBV19 and TRBJ2-6, is DGGITQSPKYLFRKEGQNVTLSCEQNLNHDAMYWYRQDPGQGLRLIYYSQIVNDFQKGDIAEGYSVSREKKESFPLTVTSAQKNPTAFYLCASTGQAAGANVLTFGAGSRLTVL.

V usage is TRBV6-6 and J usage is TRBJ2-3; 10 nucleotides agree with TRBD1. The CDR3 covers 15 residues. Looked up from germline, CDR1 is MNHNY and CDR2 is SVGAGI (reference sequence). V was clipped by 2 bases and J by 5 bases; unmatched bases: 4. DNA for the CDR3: TGTGCCAGCAGTTACGGGACAGGGGTTTTAGATACGCAGTATTTT. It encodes CASSYGTGVLDTQYF.

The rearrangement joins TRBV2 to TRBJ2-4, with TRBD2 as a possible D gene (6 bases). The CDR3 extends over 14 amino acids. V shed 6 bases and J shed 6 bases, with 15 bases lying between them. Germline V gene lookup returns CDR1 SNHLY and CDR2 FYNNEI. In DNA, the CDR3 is TGTGCCAGCAGAAAAGGGCCCGGGGGAAACATTCAGTACTTC. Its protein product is CASRKGPGGNIQYF.